This TCR beta chain was recorded in a study of human T cells and chemical hapten exposure. Study-wide results and caveats: With DPC sensitization, TCRs exceeding 1 in 1000 frequency showed no change.

This clonotype was recorded at least ten times. Its antigen remains unknown. This CDR3 region has 14 residues. Germline CDR1 MNHNS, CDR2 SASEGT. V lost 6 bases and J 6 bases, leaving 12 bases between the germline ends. Authors' processing steps: Per sample, the median was approximately 100,000 TCRs, with values from about 24,000 to 680,000. TCRdb used MiXCR to reprocess the RACE reads, holding one entry per CDR3 protein. The V and J calls, along with clone size, are taken from TCRdb and not from the paper's own processing. Of more than 80,000 distinct CDR3 sequences in the sample, 7.5% to 9.5% were seen once. The sample's time point: patch test 1, 2 weeks after DPC sensitization. Treatment here: therapeutic diphenylcyclopropenone sensitization with weekly scalp DPC. It was from unfractionated whole blood that total RNA was extracted.

The receptor was derived from a woman aged 25 to 39 with alopecia areata. Some clones in this sample may be carry-over from other donors' samples. The chain uses TRBV6-1 and TRBJ1-6, with D perhaps matching TRBD1 (6 bases). The sequences come from whole blood, collected in connection with sensitization to the hapten diphenylcyclopropenone (DPC). CDR3 sequence reads: CASRWGAGNSPLHF. CDR3 nucleotide sequence: TGTGCCAGCAGATGGGGGGCAGGTAATTCACCCCTCCACTTT.